This T cell receptor beta chain was retrieved from a study of T cell repertoires in cytomegalovirus infection. Study-wide background: Shared public TCR beta signatures pointed to both CMV infection and a matching HLA type.

One entry per CDR3 protein results from TCRdb running MiXCR on the reads. Of hundreds of thousands of distinct CDR3 sequences in the sample, approximately 40% are singletons; the top ten hold around 2.8%. The germline CDR1 and CDR2 sequences are MDHEN and SYDVKM. The CDR3 is made up of 14 amino acids. V shed 6 bases, J shed 5 bases, and the junction held 9 bases outside the gene matches. To note about this clonotype: Its antigen is not known.

Study-level points and caveats: Across the ex vivo response, the dominant clonotypes were HLA-C-restricted CMV-specific TCR beta clonotypes.

This TCR came from a human donor in good health (CMV status not recorded). Some clones in this sample may be carry-over from other donors' samples. Sequencing was done on a sample of PBMCs. V usage is TRBV28 and J usage is TRBJ2-5; 7 bases are shared with TRBD2. The CDR3 nucleotides read TGTGCCAGCAGCCGGAACGGGGGAGGGGAGACCCAGTACTTC. Translating it yields CASSRNGGGETQYF.